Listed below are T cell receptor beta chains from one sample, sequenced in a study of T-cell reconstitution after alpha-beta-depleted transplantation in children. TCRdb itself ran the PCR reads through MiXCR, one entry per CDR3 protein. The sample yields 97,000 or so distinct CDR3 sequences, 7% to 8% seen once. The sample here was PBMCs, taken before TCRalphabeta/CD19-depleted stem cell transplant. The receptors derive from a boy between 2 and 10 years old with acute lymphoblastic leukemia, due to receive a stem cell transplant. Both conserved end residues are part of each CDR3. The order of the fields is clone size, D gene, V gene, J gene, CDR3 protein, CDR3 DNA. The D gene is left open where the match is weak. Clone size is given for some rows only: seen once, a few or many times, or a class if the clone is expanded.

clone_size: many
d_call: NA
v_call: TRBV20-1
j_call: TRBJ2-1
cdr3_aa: CSARDPQLKREFF
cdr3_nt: TGCAGTGCTAGAGATCCACAGCTCAAGAGGGAGTTCTTC

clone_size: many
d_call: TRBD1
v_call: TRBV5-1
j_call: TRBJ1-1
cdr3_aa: CASSLDPGGAWAEAFF
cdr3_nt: TGCGCCAGCAGCTTGGATCCAGGGGGCGCTTGGGCTGAAGCTTTCTTT

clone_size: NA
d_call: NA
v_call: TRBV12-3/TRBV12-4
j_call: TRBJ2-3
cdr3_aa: CASSLAPFLQGSGTDTQYF
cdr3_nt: TGTGCCAGCAGTTTAGCGCCCTTCCTTCAGGGGTCGGGCACAGATACGCAGTATTTT

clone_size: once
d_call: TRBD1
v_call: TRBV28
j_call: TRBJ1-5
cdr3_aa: CAMGLRTGTGQPQHF
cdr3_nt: TGTGCCATGGGCCTCCGGACAGGGACTGGGCAGCCCCAGCATTTT

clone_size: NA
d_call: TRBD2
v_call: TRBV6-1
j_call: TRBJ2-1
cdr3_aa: CASRLGSGGANEQFF
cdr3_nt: TGTGCCAGCAGGTTGGGGAGCGGGGGGGCAAATGAGCAGTTCTTC

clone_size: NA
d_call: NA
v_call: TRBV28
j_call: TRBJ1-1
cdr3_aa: CARGPGRGGTEAFF
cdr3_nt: TGTGCCAGGGGCCCCGGGAGGGGCGGCACTGAAGCTTTCTTT

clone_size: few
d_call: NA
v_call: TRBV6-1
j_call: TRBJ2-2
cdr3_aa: CATSNRVYTGELFF
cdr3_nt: TGTGCCACCTCCAACAGGGTCTACACCGGGGAGCTGTTTTTT

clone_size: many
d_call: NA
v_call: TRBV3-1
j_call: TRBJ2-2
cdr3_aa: CASSPPGSDTGELFF
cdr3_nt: TGTGCCAGCAGCCCCCCGGGGAGTGACACCGGGGAGCTGTTTTTT

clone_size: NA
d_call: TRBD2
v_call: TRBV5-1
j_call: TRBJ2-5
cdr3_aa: CASSLSPSGAGGIETQYF
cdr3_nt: TGCGCCAGCAGCTTGTCGCCTAGCGGGGCCGGGGGGATAGAGACCCAGTACTTC

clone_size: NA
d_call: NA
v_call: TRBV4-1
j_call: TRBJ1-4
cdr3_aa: CASSRGIGGEKLFF
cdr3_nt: TGCGCCAGCAGCCGAGGGATAGGAGGTGAAAAACTGTTTTTT

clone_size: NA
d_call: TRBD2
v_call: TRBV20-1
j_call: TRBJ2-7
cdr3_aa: CSATPPGLAPHEQYF
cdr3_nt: TGCAGTGCTACACCTCCGGGACTAGCCCCTCACGAGCAGTACTTC

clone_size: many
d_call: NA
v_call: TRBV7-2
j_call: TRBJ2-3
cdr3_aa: CASSLLAPSTDTQYF
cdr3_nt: TGTGCCAGCAGCCTATTAGCACCTTCCACAGATACGCAGTATTTT

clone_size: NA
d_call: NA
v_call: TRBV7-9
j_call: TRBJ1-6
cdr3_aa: CASSPTLGTLNSPLHF
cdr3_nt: TGTGCCAGCAGCCCAACCTTGGGGACACTGAATTCACCCCTCCACTTT

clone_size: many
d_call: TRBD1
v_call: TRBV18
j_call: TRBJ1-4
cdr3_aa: CASSPSTGREEKLFF
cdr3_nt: TGTGCCAGCTCACCCTCGACAGGGAGAGAGGAAAAACTGTTTTTT

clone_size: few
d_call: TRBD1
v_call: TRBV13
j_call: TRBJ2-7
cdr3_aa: CASSPRAGGAYEQYF
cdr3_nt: TGTGCCAGCAGCCCGCGGGCAGGGGGCGCGTACGAGCAGTACTTC

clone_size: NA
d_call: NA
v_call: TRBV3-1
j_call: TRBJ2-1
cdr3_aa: CASSQADNEQFF
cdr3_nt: TGTGCCAGCAGCCAAGCAGACAATGAGCAGTTCTTC

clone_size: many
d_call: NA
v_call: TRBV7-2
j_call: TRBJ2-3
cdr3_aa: CASSQGPLRTQYF
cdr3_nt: TGTGCCAGCAGCCAGGGACCGCTGCGTACGCAGTATTTT

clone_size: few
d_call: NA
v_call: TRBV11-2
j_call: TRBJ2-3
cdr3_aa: CASSLVGGGGRTDTQYF
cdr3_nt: TGTGCCAGCAGCCTTGTGGGGGGTGGGGGACGCACAGATACGCAGTATTTT

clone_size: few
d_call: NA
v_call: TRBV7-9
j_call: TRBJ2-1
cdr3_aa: CASSDVNEQFF
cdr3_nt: TGTGCCAGCAGCGACGTTAATGAGCAGTTCTTC

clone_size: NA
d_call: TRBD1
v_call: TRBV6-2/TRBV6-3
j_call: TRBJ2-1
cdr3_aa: CASSRLGQGSDNEQFF
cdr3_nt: TGTGCCAGCAGTCGCCTTGGACAGGGGTCCGACAATGAGCAGTTCTTC

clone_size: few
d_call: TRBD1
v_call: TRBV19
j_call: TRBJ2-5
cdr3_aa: CASSINRGETQYF
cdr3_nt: TGTGCCAGTAGTATAAACAGGGGAGAGACCCAGTACTTC

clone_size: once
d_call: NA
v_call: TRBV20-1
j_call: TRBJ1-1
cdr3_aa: CSAFTSGAGNTEVFF
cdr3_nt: TGCAGTGCTTTTACCTCAGGGGCGGGGAACACTGAAGTTTTCTTT